The rows below give T cell receptor beta chains drawn from one sample of a study. One entry per CDR3 protein results from TCRdb running MiXCR on the RT-PCR reads. The table lists about 700,000 distinct CDR3 sequences, about 14% of them singletons. Material: memory CD4+ T cells from blood. The receptors shown here come from a female donor in good health, serving as a healthy control. The CDR3 runs from the conserved cysteine through the conserved F or W. Fields, in order: J gene, V gene, clone size, D gene, CDR3 DNA, CDR3 protein. The D gene is left open where the match is weak. Clone sizes are given selectively: once, few, many, or a class where the clone is expanded.

J gene: TRBJ1-1; V gene: TRBV5-1; clone size: few; D gene: TRBD1; CDR3 DNA: TGCGCCAGCAGCTTGGTTTCGGGGACAGAGCTGAACACTGAAGCTTTCTTT; CDR3 protein: CASSLVSGTELNTEAFF
J gene: TRBJ2-2; V gene: TRBV5-4; clone size: -; D gene: -; CDR3 DNA: TGTGCCAGCAGCTTCGCGCGGGACGCCGGGGAGCTGTTTTTT; CDR3 protein: CASSFARDAGELFF
J gene: TRBJ2-5; V gene: TRBV24-1; clone size: -; D gene: -; CDR3 DNA: TGTGCCACCAGTGCCACAGGCTTGGGAGAGACCCAGTACTTC; CDR3 protein: CATSATGLGETQYF
J gene: TRBJ2-7; V gene: TRBV6-1; clone size: -; D gene: TRBD1; CDR3 DNA: TGTGCCAGCAGAGAGGGGGCAGCTTCCTACGAGCAGTACTTC; CDR3 protein: CASREGAASYEQYF
J gene: TRBJ2-3; V gene: TRBV7-2; clone size: few; D gene: TRBD2; CDR3 DNA: TGTGCCAGCAGCCCGGCCAGCGGGAGTGATACGCAGTATTTT; CDR3 protein: CASSPASGSDTQYF
J gene: TRBJ1-5; V gene: TRBV7-6; clone size: few; D gene: -; CDR3 DNA: TGTGCCAGCAGCTTAGAGGGGGGGGCGGTGGGTCAGCCCCAGCATTTT; CDR3 protein: CASSLEGGAVGQPQHF
J gene: TRBJ1-1; V gene: TRBV18; clone size: -; D gene: -; CDR3 DNA: TGTGCCAGCTCACCAATGCAGGAGAACACTGAAGCTTTCTTT; CDR3 protein: CASSPMQENTEAFF
J gene: TRBJ2-1; V gene: TRBV3-1; clone size: many; D gene: -; CDR3 DNA: TGTGCCAGCAGCAAGGGGTATGAGCAGTTCTTC; CDR3 protein: CASSKGYEQFF
J gene: TRBJ2-3; V gene: TRBV20-1; clone size: -; D gene: -; CDR3 DNA: TGCAGTGCTAGCCCCGGCGCAGATACGCAGTATTTT; CDR3 protein: CSASPGADTQYF
J gene: TRBJ1-1; V gene: TRBV2; clone size: -; D gene: -; CDR3 DNA: TGTGCCAGCAGTGTAGCCGCAGGAGGCACTGAAGCTTTCTTT; CDR3 protein: CASSVAAGGTEAFF
J gene: TRBJ1-1; V gene: TRBV10-3; clone size: few; D gene: -; CDR3 DNA: TGTGCCATCAGTGAGCCGACAGTCAGGAACACTGAAGCTTTCTTT; CDR3 protein: CAISEPTVRNTEAFF
J gene: TRBJ2-3; V gene: TRBV5-6; clone size: -; D gene: -; CDR3 DNA: TGTGCCAGCAGCTTTGGTAAGCGGCGCACAGATACGCAGTATTTT; CDR3 protein: CASSFGKRRTDTQYF
J gene: TRBJ1-2; V gene: TRBV20-1; clone size: few; D gene: -; CDR3 DNA: TGCAGTGCCTCAAAGGCGGCAGCCAACTATGGCTACACCTTC; CDR3 protein: CSASKAAANYGYTF
J gene: TRBJ2-5; V gene: TRBV7-8; clone size: few; D gene: -; CDR3 DNA: TGTGCCAGCAGCTTAGATGCCGTTTCCTGGGGGACCCAGTACTTC; CDR3 protein: CASSLDAVSWGTQYF
J gene: TRBJ2-4; V gene: TRBV5-1; clone size: many; D gene: TRBD1; CDR3 DNA: TGCGCCAGCAGCGGGACAGTAGGCCAGGGCATTCAGTACTTC; CDR3 protein: CASSGTVGQGIQYF
J gene: TRBJ1-2; V gene: TRBV20-1; clone size: many; D gene: -; CDR3 DNA: TGCAGTGCTAAGGGGGGGAACTATGGCTACACCTTC; CDR3 protein: CSAKGGNYGYTF
J gene: TRBJ1-3; V gene: TRBV18; clone size: -; D gene: -; CDR3 DNA: TGTGCCAGCTCACCACCGGTTGGTTCTGGAAACACCATATATTTT; CDR3 protein: CASSPPVGSGNTIYF
J gene: TRBJ2-7; V gene: TRBV27; clone size: few; D gene: -; CDR3 DNA: TGTGCCACGAAATTGTCTGCTTCCTACGAGCAGTACTTC; CDR3 protein: CATKLSASYEQYF
J gene: TRBJ1-4; V gene: TRBV9; clone size: few; D gene: TRBD1; CDR3 DNA: TGTGCCAGCAGCGTTCTGACAGGGGGCTTTGAAAAACTGTTTTTT; CDR3 protein: CASSVLTGGFEKLFF
J gene: TRBJ2-1; V gene: TRBV5-5; clone size: many; D gene: -; CDR3 DNA: TGTGCCAGCAGCTTGATAGCGGACTCCTACAATGAGCAGTTCTTC; CDR3 protein: CASSLIADSYNEQFF
J gene: TRBJ1-4; V gene: TRBV6-5; clone size: few; D gene: -; CDR3 DNA: TGTGCCAGCAGTTACCGGGGACTGAACGAAAAACTGTTTTTT; CDR3 protein: CASSYRGLNEKLFF
J gene: TRBJ2-1; V gene: TRBV12-3/TRBV12-4; clone size: many; D gene: TRBD2; CDR3 DNA: TGTGCCAGCAGTTTAAGGACTAGCGGGAGGGTCCTCTTTGAGCAGTTCTTC; CDR3 protein: CASSLRTSGRVLFEQFF
J gene: TRBJ2-1; V gene: TRBV7-2; clone size: -; D gene: -; CDR3 DNA: TGTGCCAGCAGGTTGCAAGGGTTGTACAATGAGCAGTTCTTC; CDR3 protein: CASRLQGLYNEQFF
J gene: TRBJ1-5; V gene: TRBV20-1; clone size: few; D gene: -; CDR3 DNA: TGCAGTGCTAGAGGGACTCAGGGAGTGCGACAGCCCCAGCATTTT; CDR3 protein: CSARGTQGVRQPQHF
J gene: TRBJ1-1; V gene: TRBV7-2; clone size: few; D gene: -; CDR3 DNA: TGTGCCAGCAGCCCTGGACCGAACATGAACACTGAAGCTTTCTTT; CDR3 protein: CASSPGPNMNTEAFF
J gene: TRBJ2-7; V gene: TRBV6-2/TRBV6-3; clone size: -; D gene: -; CDR3 DNA: TGTGCCAGCAGAGAGTGGACCTCTACCTACGAGCAGTACTTC; CDR3 protein: CASREWTSTYEQYF
J gene: TRBJ1-5; V gene: TRBV12-3/TRBV12-4; clone size: few; D gene: -; CDR3 DNA: TGTGCCAGCACCTTAGAGATTGGGTCAAAAGCGCAGCCCCAGCATTTT; CDR3 protein: CASTLEIGSKAQPQHF
J gene: TRBJ1-1; V gene: TRBV10-3; clone size: many; D gene: -; CDR3 DNA: TGTGCCACCGGTTCGGGGGGGGACACTGAAGCTTTCTTT; CDR3 protein: CATGSGGDTEAFF
J gene: TRBJ2-3; V gene: TRBV27; clone size: -; D gene: TRBD2; CDR3 DNA: TGTGCCAGCAACAGCGGGAGTGAAAGAGATACGCAGTATTTT; CDR3 protein: CASNSGSERDTQYF
J gene: TRBJ1-5; V gene: TRBV2; clone size: -; D gene: -; CDR3 DNA: TGTGCTAGCTGTGAACAGTCAACGGGCAATCAGCCCCAGCATTTT; CDR3 protein: CASCEQSTGNQPQHF
J gene: TRBJ2-3; V gene: TRBV13; clone size: -; D gene: TRBD2; CDR3 DNA: TGTGCCAGCAGCTTTAGCGGGATCACAGATACGCAGTATTTT; CDR3 protein: CASSFSGITDTQYF
J gene: TRBJ1-1; V gene: TRBV12-3/TRBV12-4; clone size: many; D gene: -; CDR3 DNA: TGTGCCAGCAGTTTCGTCCGGGCTTTCTTT; CDR3 protein: CASSFVRAFF
J gene: TRBJ2-1; V gene: TRBV20-1; clone size: -; D gene: -; CDR3 DNA: TGCAGTGCTGTATTCAGCGGATTCTACAATGAGCAGTTCTTC; CDR3 protein: CSAVFSGFYNEQFF
J gene: TRBJ1-5; V gene: TRBV20-1; clone size: few; D gene: TRBD1; CDR3 DNA: TGCAGTGCCCAGGACAGGGGGCTATATAGCAATCAGCCCCAGCATTTT; CDR3 protein: CSAQDRGLYSNQPQHF
J gene: TRBJ2-1; V gene: TRBV7-2; clone size: -; D gene: TRBD2; CDR3 DNA: TGTGCCAGCAGCTTAGTATCGGGACTAGCGTTCAGCTCCTACAATGAGCAGTTCTTC; CDR3 protein: CASSLVSGLAFSSYNEQFF
J gene: TRBJ1-1; V gene: TRBV7-9; clone size: many; D gene: TRBD1; CDR3 DNA: TGTGCCAGCAGCTTAGGAGGGTCTTACGACAGGGGGCGCAGCGCCGGGGCTTTCTTT; CDR3 protein: CASSLGGSYDRGRSAGAFF
J gene: TRBJ2-1; V gene: TRBV4-3; clone size: many; D gene: -; CDR3 DNA: TGCGCCAGCAGCCAAGATAGATTCAATGAGCAGTTCTTC; CDR3 protein: CASSQDRFNEQFF
J gene: TRBJ1-4; V gene: TRBV18; clone size: -; D gene: -; CDR3 DNA: TGTGCCAGCTCACCCACTGACGAAAAACTGTTTTTT; CDR3 protein: CASSPTDEKLFF
J gene: TRBJ2-5; V gene: TRBV10-3; clone size: many; D gene: -; CDR3 DNA: TGTGCCGCCAGCGGGCCTAACGAAGAGACCCAGTACTTC; CDR3 protein: CAASGPNEETQYF
J gene: TRBJ2-7; V gene: TRBV10-3; clone size: many; D gene: -; CDR3 DNA: TGTGCCATCAGTGAAATTGGGTACGAGCAGTACTTC; CDR3 protein: CAISEIGYEQYF
J gene: TRBJ2-1; V gene: TRBV6-5; clone size: many; D gene: TRBD2; CDR3 DNA: TGTGCCAGCAGAGCCGGGACTAGCCCCGCGAATGAGCAGTTCTTC; CDR3 protein: CASRAGTSPANEQFF
J gene: TRBJ1-2; V gene: TRBV6-1; clone size: many; D gene: -; CDR3 DNA: TGTGCCAGCACCACTAGATTCAGGGAGCTAACGGGAAACTATGGCTACACCTTC; CDR3 protein: CASTTRFRELTGNYGYTF
J gene: TRBJ1-5; V gene: TRBV20-1; clone size: -; D gene: -; CDR3 DNA: TGCAGTGCTAGCCCCAGGAGGAATCAGCCCCAGCATTTT; CDR3 protein: CSASPRRNQPQHF
J gene: TRBJ1-5; V gene: TRBV30; clone size: few; D gene: TRBD1; CDR3 DNA: TGTGCCTGGATGCCCGGGACAGGAGGTCAGCCCCAGCATTTT; CDR3 protein: CAWMPGTGGQPQHF
J gene: TRBJ2-1; V gene: TRBV10-3; clone size: -; D gene: -; CDR3 DNA: TGTGCCATCACAGGTCTCTACAATGAGCAGTTCTTC; CDR3 protein: CAITGLYNEQFF
J gene: TRBJ2-7; V gene: TRBV10-3; clone size: few; D gene: TRBD1; CDR3 DNA: TGTGCCATCAGGGGACAGCTGACCTCCTACGAGCAGTACTTC; CDR3 protein: CAIRGQLTSYEQYF
J gene: TRBJ1-1; V gene: TRBV12-3/TRBV12-4; clone size: -; D gene: -; CDR3 DNA: TGTGCCAGCAGTTTTATGGGGCCCACTGAAGCTTTCTTT; CDR3 protein: CASSFMGPTEAFF
J gene: TRBJ1-3; V gene: TRBV12-3/TRBV12-4; clone size: -; D gene: -; CDR3 DNA: TGTGCCAGCAGTCAAGGACAGTTCGCAAGCTCTGGAAACACCATATATTTT; CDR3 protein: CASSQGQFASSGNTIYF
J gene: TRBJ2-1; V gene: TRBV6-5; clone size: many; D gene: TRBD2; CDR3 DNA: TGTGCCAGCGGGGCGGGAGTGCCCTACAATGAGCAGTTCTTC; CDR3 protein: CASGAGVPYNEQFF
J gene: TRBJ1-6; V gene: TRBV4-2; clone size: many; D gene: TRBD1; CDR3 DNA: TGTGCCAGCAGCCAGGAAGACAGGGGAAATTCACCCCTCCACTTT; CDR3 protein: CASSQEDRGNSPLHF
J gene: TRBJ2-3; V gene: TRBV6-5; clone size: many; D gene: -; CDR3 DNA: TGTGCCAGCAGTTACGGGGGCCTGGCTAGCACAGATACGCAGTATTTT; CDR3 protein: CASSYGGLASTDTQYF
J gene: TRBJ1-2; V gene: TRBV5-4; clone size: -; D gene: TRBD1; CDR3 DNA: TGTGCCAGCAGCACCCCGGGACAGAATTATGGCTACACCTTC; CDR3 protein: CASSTPGQNYGYTF
J gene: TRBJ2-2; V gene: TRBV28; clone size: many; D gene: TRBD1; CDR3 DNA: TGTGCCAGCAGTTTTGTCGGACAGGGGGCCGGGGAGCTGTTTTTT; CDR3 protein: CASSFVGQGAGELFF
J gene: TRBJ2-1; V gene: TRBV20-1; clone size: many; D gene: TRBD2; CDR3 DNA: TGCAGTGCGGGCACTAGCGGGAGGGTCAATGAGCAGTTCTTC; CDR3 protein: CSAGTSGRVNEQFF
J gene: TRBJ2-3; V gene: TRBV28; clone size: -; D gene: TRBD1; CDR3 DNA: TGTGCCAGCAGTTACAGGGGGACGCAGTATTTT; CDR3 protein: CASSYRGTQYF